This entry is about one T cell receptor (beta chain). What it binds is not known. V was trimmed by 2 bases and J by 6 bases, leaving 11 bases between them. The CDR3 runs 13 residues. CDR1 and CDR2 (germline): MNHEY, SMNVEV (reference sequence). This sample was taken from a study of shared clonotypes between healthy human individuals. It was CD45RO-negative cells, positively selected for CCR7, that made up naive CD8 cells, with terminally differentiated effector memory CD45RA+ cells excluded. Every subset's genomic DNA went evenly onto several immunoSEQ plates. Assay: immunoSEQ multiplex PCR; the TCRdb copy retains only in-frame clones and omits some. The sample holds about 1.9 million clones, roughly 95% seen once. Study-level points and caveats: What naive subsets generally showed was a larger estimated richness than memory subsets showed. When compared with the clonotypes that were shared by all four sorted-subset donors, the non-shared clonotypes turned out to have lower generation probabilities.

The chain recombines TRBV27 with TRBJ2-7; D unresolved. The sample comprised naive CD8+ T cells from PBMCs. The clonotype originates from a man aged 18 to 30 in good health. Some clones in this sample may be carry-over from other donors' samples. The CDR3 protein is CASSLGRLGEQYF. In DNA form, the CDR3 reads TGTGCCAGCAGTTTAGGCAGGTTGGGCGAGCAGTACTTC.